This TCR beta chain was obtained from a study of T cells expressing NK-cell markers. Study details: Researchers got TCR beta repertoires out of sorted CD3+CD56+NKG2C+, CD3+CD56+NKG2C- and CD3+CD56-NKG2C+ T cells. Seven of eight sequenced donors tested HCMV-seropositive; one tested seronegative. Study conclusions and caveats: Once again these clonotypes came out on top in the CD3+CD56-NKG2C+ fraction of a few donors.

Of note for this clonotype: Its target is not known.

Looked up from germline, CDR1 is MNHNY and CDR2 is SVGAGI (reference sequence). The CDR3 extends over 14 amino acids. The authors generated TCR beta cDNA through 5'RACE template switching with UMIs. For each CDR3 protein, TCRdb gives one entry from its re-call of the 5' RACE reads, without DNA. This repertoire includes about 150,000 distinct CDR3 sequences. The chain carries TRBV6-6 and TRBJ2-7; no DNA is available, so the TRBD1 call from TCRdb remains unchecked. The sequenced sample was blood T cells: a sorted CD56 or NKG2C T cell subset, CD4+ or CD8+ T cells, or bulk PBMC T cells (not recorded which). The receptor's source is a woman aged 50 to 65 in good health. The CDR3 protein is CASSSAGRGYEQYF.